Sequencing of this T cell receptor beta chain was carried out in a study of T cell repertoires in cytomegalovirus infection. Turning to the study itself: The public TCR beta signatures pointed to both CMV infection and matching HLA type. General study points: Public TCR beta family frequency separated CMV-and-HLA carriers, including in an independent cohort. The ex vivo response showed dominance by HLA-C-restricted CMV-specific TCR beta clonotypes.

The CDR3 length is 15 residues. CDR1 and CDR2 from the germline V gene are SGDLS and YYNGEE. V gave up 1 base and J gave up 1 base, with 11 bases separating them. TCRdb reanalysed the reads using MiXCR and keeps one entry per CDR3 protein. The sample records about 770,000 distinct CDR3 sequences, roughly 28% being singletons. In this sample, this clonotype turned up a few times. Its antigen is not known. This specimen consisted of cultured CD8+ T cells from PBMCs, obtained from culture after CMV antigen stimulation. This clonotype was obtained from a human donor in good health (CMV status not recorded). Some clones in this sample may be carry-over from other donors' samples. The chain carries TRBV9 and TRBJ1-1; D ambiguous. CDR3: CASSVLGKWNTEAFF. CDR3 DNA: TGTGCCAGCAGCGTACTAGGCAAATGGAACACTGAAGCTTTCTTT. The variable domain in full, completed from reference TRBV9 and TRBJ1-1, reads DSGVTQTPKHLITATGQRVTLRCSPRSGDLSVYWYQQSLDQGLQFLIQYYNGEERAKGNILERFSAQQFPDLHSELNLSSLELGDSALYFCASSVLGKWNTEAFFGQGTRLTVV.